The 25 T cell receptor beta chains in this list originate from one sample, sequenced in a study of blood T cell repertoires in COVID-19. This table comes from immunoSEQ multiplex PCR, and its TCRdb copy is limited to in-frame clones, with some not included. This sample has approximately 170,000 clones; roughly nine tenths occur once, and the top ten carry roughly 11%. The source material was peripheral blood. These receptors all come from a woman aged 60-75 years with COVID-19, enrolled during active disease.

The rearrangement joins TRBV27 to TRBJ1-2; D is perhaps TRBD1 (6 bases). V was pared by 0 bases and J by 3 bases, with 8 bases between. This CDR3 is 14 amino acids long. Germline V gene lookup returns CDR1 MNHEY and CDR2 SMNVEV (reference sequence). The CDR3 DNA follows: TGTGCCAGCAGTTTATCAGCAGGGGACTATGGCTACACCTTC. Amino acids: CASSLSAGDYGYTF.

The chain is built from TRBV4-1 and TRBJ2-7; no clear D. The CDR3 length is 14 residues. Germline V lookup: CDR1 MGHRA, CDR2 YSYEKL. The germline V and J ends were trimmed by 0 bases and 3 bases, with 9 bases remaining between them. The chain's CDR3 is CASSQENELYEQYF. The CDR3 DNA reads as TGCGCCAGCAGCCAAGAGAACGAACTCTACGAGCAGTACTTC.

The chain couples TRBV2 to TRBJ1-5; TRBD1 matches 9 bases. This CDR3 has 14 residues. V was clipped by 6 bases and J by 3 bases; unmatched bases: 3. The germline V gene has CDR1 SNHLY and CDR2 FYNNEI. CDR3 loop: CASRGQGANQPQHF. The CDR3, as DNA: TGTGCCAGCAGGGGACAGGGTGCCAATCAGCCCCAGCATTTT. Together with reference TRBV2 and TRBJ1-5, the CDR3 gives the full variable domain: EPEVTQTPSHQVTQMGQEVILRCVPISNHLYFYWYRQILGQKVEFLVSFYNNEISEKSEIFDDQFSVERPDGSNFTLKIRSTKLEDSAMYFCASRGQGANQPQHFGDGTRLSIL.

The chain employs TRBV2 and TRBJ2-1; 10 bases are a match to TRBD2. J gave up 7 bases and V 7 bases, and 10 bases lay outside the gene matches. The germline V gene has CDR1 SNHLY and CDR2 FYNNEI. This CDR3 comprises 15 residues. The CDR3 DNA is TGTGCCAGCACCCGGGGACTAGCGTTAAGTAATGAGCAGTTCTTC. This sequence encodes CASTRGLALSNEQFF.

The gene calls are TRBV18 and TRBJ2-2; maybe TRBD2 (6 bases). The length of the CDR3 is 11 residues. The V gene's germline CDR1 is KGHSH and CDR2 LQKENI. V lost 6 bases to trimming and J lost 7 bases, with 6 bases between them. In DNA form, the CDR3 reads TGTGCCAGCTCCGGGGGCGGGGAGCTGTTTTTT. Translated, it gives CASSGGGELFF.

This clone was found a few times. The chain employs TRBV6-5 and TRBJ1-2; 7 positions agree with TRBD1. The length of the CDR3 is 15 residues. Germline loops: CDR1 MNHEY, CDR2 SVGAGI. V gave up 0 bases and J gave up 8 bases; unmatched junction bases: 9. In nucleotides, the CDR3 is TGTGCCAGCAGTTACTCCGCCAGGGGGGCGGTCGGCTACACCTTC. The encoded protein is CASSYSARGAVGYTF.

The rearrangement joins TRBV7-2 to TRBJ2-7, with D tentatively TRBD1 (5 bases). Germline CDR1 SGHTA, CDR2 FQGNSA. The CDR3 covers 15 residues. Deletions cut 1 base from V and 9 bases from J, with 19 bases between. The CDR3 sequence is CASSLDLEFRGGQYF. As DNA, the CDR3 is TGTGCCAGCAGCTTAGATCTCGAATTTAGGGGCGGGCAGTACTTC.

The J gene is TRBJ1-1, the V gene TRBV7-2; the match to TRBD1 covers 9 bases. With V trimmed by 3 bases and J by 0 bases, 5 bases remained unmatched. Germline values: CDR1 SGHTA, CDR2 FQGNSA. This CDR3 spans 16 amino acids. The CDR3 is CASSLRQGGVNTEAFF. The CDR3 coding sequence is TGTGCCAGCAGCTTGCGACAGGGGGGGGTGAACACTGAAGCTTTCTTT. The full variable domain, in which reference TRBV7-2 and TRBJ1-1 provide the parts outside the CDR3, is GAGVSQSPSNKVTEKGKDVELRCDPISGHTALYWYRQSLGQGLEFLIYFQGNSAPDKSGLPSDRFSAERTGGSVSTLTIQRTQQEDSAVYLCASSLRQGGVNTEAFFGQGTRLTVV.

The chain carries TRBV6-5 and TRBJ2-7; 10 bases fit TRBD2. V was pared by 0 bases and J by 3 bases, with 2 bases of the junction left unmatched. The germline CDR1 and CDR2 sequences are MNHEY and SVGAGI. CDR3 length equals 15 residues. The CDR3 reads CASSYSSGRLYEQYF. As DNA, the CDR3 is TGTGCCAGCAGTTACTCTAGCGGGAGGCTCTACGAGCAGTACTTC.

The chain is built from TRBV25-1 and TRBJ2-7; 9 bases match TRBD2. J was trimmed by 6 bases and V by 5 bases; bases with no gene match: 17. The CDR3 sequence is 17 residues long. The germline V gene encodes CDR1 MGHDK and CDR2 SYGVNS. The CDR3, as DNA: TGTGCCAGCAGTCCTAAAAAAGGGATAGCGGGAGTTACCGAGCAGTACTTC. As protein: CASSPKKGIAGVTEQYF.

The chain links TRBV10-3 to TRBJ1-2, with TRBD1 matching 7 bases. This CDR3 contains 12 residues. Per the germline V gene, CDR1 is ENHRY and CDR2 is SYGVKD. J was trimmed by 8 bases and V by 3 bases; bases with no gene match: 3. The CDR3: CAISERGRGYTF. CDR3 bases: TGTGCCATCAGTGAAAGGGGGCGCGGCTACACCTTC.

The chain employs TRBV12-5 and TRBJ1-5; the D is unclear. CDR1 is LGHNT and CDR2 is FRNRAP in the germline V gene. Trimming took off 1 base at V and 5 bases at J, with 6 bases between the two ends. The CDR3 runs 13 residues. Here the CDR3 reads CASGLGQYQPQHF. DNA for the CDR3: TGTGCTAGTGGTTTGGGTCAGTATCAGCCCCAGCATTTT. Looking up the rest from reference TRBV12-5 and TRBJ1-5 gives the full variable domain: DARVTQTPRHKVTEMGQEVTMRCQPILGHNTVFWYRQTMMQGLELLAYFRNRAPLDDSGMPKDRFSAEMPDATLATLKIQPSEPRDSAVYFCASGLGQYQPQHFGDGTRLSIL.

This chain uses TRBV4-3 with TRBJ1-4; 7 positions agree with TRBD1. This CDR3 spans 16 amino acids. Per the germline V gene, CDR1 is LGHNA and CDR2 is YSLEER. Germline trimming cut 1 base from V and 4 bases from J; bases unmatched to any gene: 6. For the CDR3, the DNA is TGCGCCAGCAGCCAAGCCGCCGGGACAGATAATGAAAAACTGTTTTTT. Amino acid sequence: CASSQAAGTDNEKLFF.

This clone was observed a handful of times. The chain combines TRBV10-3 with TRBJ1-2, with D uncertain. Germline lookup yields CDR1 ENHRY and CDR2 SYGVKD. V gave up 7 bases and J gave up 5 bases, with 11 bases separating them. The length of the CDR3 is 12 residues. The CDR3 DNA sequence: TGTGCCATCAAGGGTTCGGGATATGGCTACACCTTC. Amino acid sequence: CAIKGSGYGYTF.

The rearrangement uses TRBV9 and TRBJ2-1; D is unresolved. Trimming cost V 3 bases and J 0 bases, with 16 bases left between them. Germline CDR1 and CDR2: SGDLS and YYNGEE. This CDR3 region has 17 residues. CDR3 DNA sequence: TGTGCCAGCAGCGCCCCCCGACTCCTAAGCTCCTACAATGAGCAGTTCTTC. Its protein product is CASSAPRLLSSYNEQFF.

The V gene is TRBV7-2, the J gene TRBJ2-1; TRBD2 aligns across 16 bases. There are 15 residues in the CDR3. Germline V gene lookup returns CDR1 SGHTA and CDR2 FQGNSA. Trimming at V came to 5 bases and at J to 8 bases, leaving 3 bases not matched to a gene. The CDR3 protein is CASSGTSGRGDEQFF. For the CDR3, the DNA is TGTGCCAGCAGCGGGACTAGCGGGAGGGGTGATGAGCAGTTCTTC.

The CDR3 sequence: CASSQPAEDGHYNEQFF. The DNA for the CDR3 is TGCGCCAGCAGCCAACCTGCCGAGGACGGACACTACAATGAGCAGTTCTTC. The gene calls are TRBV23-1 and TRBJ2-1; maybe TRBD1 (5 bases). TRBV23-1 is an open reading frame whose function is uncertain. V dropped 6 bases and J dropped 3 bases, with 21 bases sitting between them. The CDR3 is made up of 17 amino acids.

The gene calls are TRBV28 and TRBJ2-1; 10 bases are shared with TRBD1. V lost 3 bases to trimming and J lost 8 bases; unmatched junction nucleotides: 7. This CDR3 has 15 amino acids. Germline V lookup: CDR1 MDHEN, CDR2 SYDVKM. DNA for the CDR3: TGTGCCAGCAGTTTTTTGGGGACAGGGGCTGATGAGCAGTTCTTC. As protein: CASSFLGTGADEQFF.

The V gene is TRBV27, the J gene TRBJ2-5, with 12 nucleotides matching TRBD1. J was trimmed by 5 bases and V by 8 bases; bases with no gene match: 12. Per the germline V gene, CDR1 is MNHEY and CDR2 is SMNVEV (reference sequence). This CDR3 is 16 amino acids long. The CDR3 protein is CASADPGQGASETQYF. CDR3 DNA: TGTGCCAGCGCCGATCCGGGACAGGGGGCTTCGGAGACCCAGTACTTC.

This clone was counted once. This chain joins TRBV5-1 and TRBJ1-2; a possible D gene is TRBD1 (5 bases). Germline assignment: CDR1 SGHRS and CDR2 YFSETQ. This CDR3 region has 14 residues. The V and J ends lost 4 bases and 0 bases respectively, with 10 bases between them. The CDR3 spells CASSPSTANYGYTF. As DNA, the CDR3 is TGCGCCAGCAGCCCCTCGACAGCTAACTATGGCTACACCTTC.

The chain recombines TRBV3-1 (or the pseudogene TRBV3-2) with TRBJ1-5; possibly TRBD1 for D (6 bases). Trimming shortened V by 3 bases and J by 5 bases, and 14 bases separated the two germline ends. CDR3 length equals 15 residues. Germline lookup yields CDR1 LGHDT and CDR2 YNNKEL (reference sequence). This CDR3 reads CASSQGGGGYQPQHF. DNA for the CDR3: TGTGCCAGCAGCCAGGGAGGGGGGGGCTATCAGCCCCAGCATTTT.

V gene TRBV19 combines with J gene TRBJ1-5, with D maybe TRBD1 (6 bases). The germline V and J ends were trimmed by 10 bases and 7 bases, with 17 bases remaining between them. This CDR3 region has 13 residues. Germline CDR1 reads LNHDA; CDR2 reads SQIVND (reference sequence). The CDR3 region is CATSREGGQPQHF. The CDR3 DNA follows: TGTGCCACATCAAGGGAGGGGGGCCAGCCCCAGCATTTT.

The V gene is TRBV18, the J gene TRBJ1-3; no clear D. V was trimmed by 3 bases and J by 0 bases, leaving 15 bases between them. The CDR3 is 17 residues long. Germline CDR1 KGHSH, CDR2 LQKENI. The CDR3 region is CASSPVARPSSGNTIYF. Here the CDR3 DNA reads TGTGCCAGCTCACCGGTGGCCAGACCTAGCTCTGGAAACACCATATATTTT.

This sequence joins TRBV7-9 and TRBJ2-5, with 9 bases that match TRBD2. Germline assignment: CDR1 SEHNR and CDR2 FQNEAQ (reference sequence). Germline trimming cut 5 bases from V and 2 bases from J; bases unmatched to any gene: 9. The CDR3 is 16 amino acids. The DNA of the CDR3 is TGTGCCAGCAGCCGGGTTAGCGGGAGCTCGCAAGAGACCCAGTACTTC. It encodes CASSRVSGSSQETQYF.

The chain couples TRBV12-3 or TRBV12-4 to TRBJ2-7; maybe TRBD2 (5 bases). This CDR3 has 13 amino acids. V lost 3 bases, J lost 6 bases, and 12 bases lay in between. In DNA, the CDR3 is TGTGCCAGCAGTTTTGTGCAAGGAGGCGAGCAGTACTTC. It codes for CASSFVQGGEQYF.